This TCR beta chain appears in the sequencing data of a study of T cell responses to AZD1222 COVID-19 vaccine. Libraries were prepared by immunoSEQ multiplex PCR; TCRdb keeps only in-frame clonotypes and omits some of them. The profile shows under 150,000 clones, roughly 87% of them singletons. Germline values: CDR1 SGHVS, CDR2 FNYEAQ. With 6 bases clipped from V and 2 bases from J, the junction kept 9 bases outside the gene matches. This CDR3 comprises 16 residues. Material: peripheral blood, obtained 28 days after the second AZD1222 dose. This clonotype was sampled from an adult who received the AZD1222 COVID-19 vaccine. The chain joins TRBV7-6 to TRBJ2-1; 8 positions agree with TRBD2. This chain's CDR3 is CASSQWGAGAYNEQFF. The CDR3 DNA is TGTGCCAGCAGTCAATGGGGAGCGGGGGCCTACAATGAGCAGTTCTTC. Variable domain in full (rest from reference TRBV7-6 and TRBJ2-1): GAGVSQSPRYKVTKRGQDVALRCDPISGHVSLYWYRQALGQGPEFLTYFNYEAQQDKSGLPNDRFSAERPEGSISTLTIQRTEQRDSAMYRCASSQWGAGAYNEQFFGPGTRLTVL.